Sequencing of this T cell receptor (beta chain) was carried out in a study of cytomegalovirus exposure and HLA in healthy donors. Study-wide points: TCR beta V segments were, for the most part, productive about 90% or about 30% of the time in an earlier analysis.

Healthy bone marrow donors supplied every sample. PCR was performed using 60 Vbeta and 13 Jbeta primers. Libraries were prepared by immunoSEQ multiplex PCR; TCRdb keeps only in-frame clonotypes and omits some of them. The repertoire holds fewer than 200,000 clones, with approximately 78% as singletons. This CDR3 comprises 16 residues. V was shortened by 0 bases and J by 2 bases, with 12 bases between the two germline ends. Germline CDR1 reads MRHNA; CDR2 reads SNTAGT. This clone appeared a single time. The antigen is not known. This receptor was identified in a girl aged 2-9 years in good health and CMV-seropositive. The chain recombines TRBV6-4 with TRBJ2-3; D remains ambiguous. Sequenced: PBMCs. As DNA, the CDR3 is TGTGCCAGCAGTGACTCTTTCCGTCGTTACACAGATACGCAGTATTTT. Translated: CASSDSFRRYTDTQYF.